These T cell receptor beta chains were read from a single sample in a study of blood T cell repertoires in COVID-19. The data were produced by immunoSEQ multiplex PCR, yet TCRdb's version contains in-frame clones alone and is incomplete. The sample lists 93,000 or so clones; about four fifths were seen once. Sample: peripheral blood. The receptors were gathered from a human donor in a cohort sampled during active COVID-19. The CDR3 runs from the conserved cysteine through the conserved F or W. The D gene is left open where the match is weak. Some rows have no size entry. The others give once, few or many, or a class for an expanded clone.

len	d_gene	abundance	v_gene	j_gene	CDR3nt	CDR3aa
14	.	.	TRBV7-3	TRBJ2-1	TGTGCCAGCAGCCCTTGGCAGGGTTACAATGAGCAGTTCTTC	CASSPWQGYNEQFF
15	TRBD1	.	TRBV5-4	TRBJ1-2	TGTGCCAGCAGCTCCGGGACAGGGAACGCCTATGGCTACACCTTC	CASSSGTGNAYGYTF
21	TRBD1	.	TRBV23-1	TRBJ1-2	TGCGCCAGCAGTCAGACTCAAGAGAGGTCGGGACAGGGGGAGGATTGCTATGGCTACACCTTC	CASSQTQERSGQGEDCYGYTF
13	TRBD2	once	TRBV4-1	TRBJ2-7	TGCGCCAGCAGCCAAGAATGGCGGGGGTCTCAGTACTTC	CASSQEWRGSQYF
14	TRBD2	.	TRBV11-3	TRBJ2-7	TGTGCCAGCAGCTTACGGGGGGATCAGCACGAGCAGTACTTC	CASSLRGDQHEQYF
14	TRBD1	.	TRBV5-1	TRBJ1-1	TGCGCCAGCAGCGCCGGGACAGAGAACACTGAAGCTTTCTTT	CASSAGTENTEAFF
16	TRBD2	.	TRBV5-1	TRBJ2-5	TGCGCCAGCAGCGGAGGACTAGCGAATACTCAAGAGACCCAGTACTTC	CASSGGLANTQETQYF
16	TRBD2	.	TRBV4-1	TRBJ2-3	TGCGCCAGCAGCCGGACTAGCGGGGGGGCGGTAGATACGCAGTATTTT	CASSRTSGGAVDTQYF
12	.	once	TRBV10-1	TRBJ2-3	TGCGCCAGCAGTGGGGACTCGGGTACGCAGTATTTT	CASSGDSGTQYF
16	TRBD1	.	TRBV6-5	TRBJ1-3	TGTGCCAGCAGTTACTCTGCCAGGGGGATTGGAAACACCATATATTTT	CASSYSARGIGNTIYF
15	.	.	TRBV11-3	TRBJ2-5	TGTGCCAGCAGCCCTTCAGGGAACCCCGGGGAGACCCAGTACTTC	CASSPSGNPGETQYF
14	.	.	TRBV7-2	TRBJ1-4	TGTGCCAGCAGCTCGGACACTTATAATGAAAAACTGTTTTTT	CASSSDTYNEKLFF
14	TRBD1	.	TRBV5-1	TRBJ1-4	TGCGCCAGCAGCTCCGGGACAGAAAATGAAAAACTGTTTTTT	CASSSGTENEKLFF
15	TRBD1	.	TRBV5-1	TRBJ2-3	TGCGCCAGCAACTTACAGGGGGCAGTAACAGATACGCAGTATTTT	CASNLQGAVTDTQYF
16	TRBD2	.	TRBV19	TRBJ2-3	TGTGCCAGCCAGCATGGGGGGGGCGGGGGGGTGGATACGCAGTATTTT	CASQHGGGGGVDTQYF
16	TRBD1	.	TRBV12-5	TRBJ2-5	TGTGCTAGTGGTGGTCTGACAGGGTTTTTCCAAGAGACCCAGTACTTC	CASGGLTGFFQETQYF
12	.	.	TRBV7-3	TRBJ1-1	TGTGCCAGCAGCTACACCTCTGGTGAAGCTTTCTTT	CASSYTSGEAFF
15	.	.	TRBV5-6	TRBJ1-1	TGTGCCAGCAGCCCCGGACTCTGGAGGGGCACTGAAGCTTTCTTT	CASSPGLWRGTEAFF
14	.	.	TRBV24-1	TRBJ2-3	TGTGCCACCAAAGAGTCCTCTAGCACAGATACGCAGTATTTT	CATKESSSTDTQYF
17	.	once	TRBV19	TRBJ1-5	TGTGCCAGTACTATAAGGGTTGGACAAACGAGCAATCAGCCCCAGCATTTT	CASTIRVGQTSNQPQHF
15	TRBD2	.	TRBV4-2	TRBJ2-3	TGTGCCAGCAGCCAAGATACTAGCGGGGGGCCAGCGCAGTATTTT	CASSQDTSGGPAQYF
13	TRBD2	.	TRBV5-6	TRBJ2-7	TGTGCCAGCAGCCCCGGGGGGACCTACGAGCAGTACTTC	CASSPGGTYEQYF
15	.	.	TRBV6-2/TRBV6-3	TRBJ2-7	TGTGCCAGCAGTGCAAAAGGGGGAAGCAGCTCCGAGCAGTACTTC	CASSAKGGSSSEQYF
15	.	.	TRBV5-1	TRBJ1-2	TGCGCCAGCAGCTTGACACGGGGGAATAATGGGGGCTACACCTTC	CASSLTRGNNGGYTF
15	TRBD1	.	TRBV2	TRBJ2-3	TGTGCCAGCAGTGAAGGGGGTAGGGGGCCGGATACGCAGTATTTT	CASSEGGRGPDTQYF
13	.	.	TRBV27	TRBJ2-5	TGTGCCAGCAGAAAACAGGGATCAGAGACCCAGTACTTC	CASRKQGSETQYF
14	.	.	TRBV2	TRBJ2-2	TGTGCCGGGGGGGTCCGGGGGCACACCGGGGAGCTGTTTTTT	CAGGVRGHTGELFF
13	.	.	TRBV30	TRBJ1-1	TGTGCCTGGAGTGACAGGGCGAACACTGAAGCTTTCTTT	CAWSDRANTEAFF
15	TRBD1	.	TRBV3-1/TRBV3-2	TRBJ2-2	TGTGCCAGCAGCCTTGGACAGGGGGGTACGGGGGAGCTGTTTTTT	CASSLGQGGTGELFF
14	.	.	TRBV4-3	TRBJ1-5	TGCGCCAGCAGCCAAGATGCCAGGGGTCAGCCCCAGCATTTT	CASSQDARGQPQHF
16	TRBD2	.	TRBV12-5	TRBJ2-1	TGTGCTAGTGGTTTGGCCGGGACTAGGAATTCAAATGAGCAGTTCTTC	CASGLAGTRNSNEQFF
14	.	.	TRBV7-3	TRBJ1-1	TGTGCCAGCAGCTTAGGGCAGGGCATCACTGAAGCTTTCTTT	CASSLGQGITEAFF
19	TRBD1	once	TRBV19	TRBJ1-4	TGTGCCAGTAGTAGGCACGGACAGGGGGCGAAGGGGGTTGGTGAAAAACTGTTTTTT	CASSRHGQGAKGVGEKLFF
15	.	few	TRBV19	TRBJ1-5	TGTGCCAGTAGTATCGTCAGGGATAACAATCAGCCCCAGCATTTT	CASSIVRDNNQPQHF
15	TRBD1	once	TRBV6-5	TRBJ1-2	TGTGCCAGCAGTCCCCGACAGGGGGCTTACGGAGGCTACACCTTC	CASSPRQGAYGGYTF
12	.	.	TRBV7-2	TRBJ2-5	TGTGCCAGCAGCAAACTATTGGAGACCCAGTACTTC	CASSKLLETQYF
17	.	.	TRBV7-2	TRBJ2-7	TGTGCCAGCAGCTTAGCTTTCCCGAGACGGGTTTTGTTTGAGCAGTACTTC	CASSLAFPRRVLFEQYF
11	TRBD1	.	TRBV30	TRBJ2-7	TGTGCCTGGAGTGCAGGGGGCGAGCAGTACTTC	CAWSAGGEQYF
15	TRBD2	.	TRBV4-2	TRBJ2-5	TGTGCCAGCAGCCAAGAGACCGGGGGGGCTGAGACCCAGTACTTC	CASSQETGGAETQYF
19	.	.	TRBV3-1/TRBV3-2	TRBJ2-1	TGTGCCAGCAGCCAAGAAAGGACACACACTCTAGGCTCCTACAATGAGCAGTTCTTC	CASSQERTHTLGSYNEQFF
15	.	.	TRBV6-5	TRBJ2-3	TGTGCCAGCAGTTACGGCAGGAAGAGCACAGATACGCAGTATTTT	CASSYGRKSTDTQYF
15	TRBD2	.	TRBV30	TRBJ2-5	TGTGCCTGGACACAGGGACTAGCTGGGCAAGAGACCCAGTACTTC	CAWTQGLAGQETQYF
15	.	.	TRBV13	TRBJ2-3	TGTGCCACTTCGTTACGGGGTCAAACCACAGATACGCAGTATTTT	CATSLRGQTTDTQYF
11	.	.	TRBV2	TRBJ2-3	TGTGCCAGCAGCCTTACAGATACGCAGTATTTT	CASSLTDTQYF
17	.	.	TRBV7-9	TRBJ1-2	TGTGCCAGCAGCCTCTGGTCCCGCTCGGGGGACAACTATGGCTACACCTTC	CASSLWSRSGDNYGYTF
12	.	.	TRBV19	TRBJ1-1	TGTGCCAGTAGTATAGGGGCAGGGAAAGCTTTCTTT	CASSIGAGKAFF
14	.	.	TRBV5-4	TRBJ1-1	TGTGCCAGCAGCACTCCAGGACAGTGGGAGAAAGCTTTCTTT	CASSTPGQWEKAFF
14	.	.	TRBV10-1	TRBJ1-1	TGCGCCAGCAGTGAGTGGGGCGGGGGCACTGAAGCTTTCTTT	CASSEWGGGTEAFF
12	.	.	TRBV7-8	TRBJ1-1	TGTGCCAGCAGGTCGTGGAACACTGAAGCTTTCTTT	CASRSWNTEAFF
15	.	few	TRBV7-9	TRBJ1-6	TGTGCCAGCACCCCAGCGGCAGGTGGGAATTCACCCCTCCACTTT	CASTPAAGGNSPLHF
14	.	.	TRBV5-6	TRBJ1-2	TGTGCCAGCAGCAGGGTCGCGGGGGAGGATGGCTACACCTTC	CASSRVAGEDGYTF
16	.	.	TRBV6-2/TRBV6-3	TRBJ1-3	TGTGCCAGCAGCTTTCAGGGGTCAAGCTCTGGAAACACCATATATTTT	CASSFQGSSSGNTIYF
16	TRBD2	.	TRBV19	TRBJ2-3	TGTGCCAGCGGGACTATCCCCCTTCAAAGCACAGATACGCAGTATTTT	CASGTIPLQSTDTQYF
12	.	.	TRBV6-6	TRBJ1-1	TGTGCCGCTCGTGGGCGGGTAACTGAAGCTTTCTTT	CAARGRVTEAFF
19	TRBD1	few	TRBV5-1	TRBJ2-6	TGCGCCAGCAGCTCGGGACCCGGGACAGGGACGTCTGGGGCCAACGTCCTGACTTTC	CASSSGPGTGTSGANVLTF
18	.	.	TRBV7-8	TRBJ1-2	TGTGCCAGCAGCTTAGGCGCGACCAAGGGGACCGGGGGCTATGGCTACACCTTC	CASSLGATKGTGGYGYTF